The 27 T cell receptor beta chains below come from one sample, sequenced in a study of cytomegalovirus exposure and HLA in healthy donors. A multiplex PCR was run with 60 Vbeta primers and 13 Jbeta primers. Clones were sequenced by immunoSEQ multiplex PCR, and TCRdb holds only the in-frame ones, with some missing. The sample yields around 190,000 clones, around three quarters seen once. Sequenced: PBMCs. The receptor set was obtained from a man in his forties or fifties in good health and CMV-seronegative.

The J gene is TRBJ2-7, the V gene TRBV18; 8 nucleotides line up with TRBD1. CDR1 KGHSH and CDR2 LQKENI come from the germline V gene. There are 14 residues in the CDR3. V shed 5 bases and J 1 base; nucleotides not matched to a gene: 4. The CDR3 loop reads CASSTWDRSYEQYF. As DNA, the CDR3 is TGTGCCAGCTCAACCTGGGACAGGTCCTACGAGCAGTACTTC.

This clone was seen once. J is TRBJ1-2 and V is TRBV4-3; TRBD1 agrees at 9 bases. CDR1 is LGHNA and CDR2 is YSLEER in the germline V gene. The ends lost 3 bases at V and 7 bases at J; junction bases unmatched: 9. CDR3 size: 15 residues. The CDR3 sequence: CASSQMTGGMSGYTF. CDR3 in DNA: TGCGCCAGCAGCCAGATGACAGGGGGAATGTCTGGCTACACCTTC.

Concerning this clone: One junction end does not reproduce the germline sequence, and a read error may be involved. The J gene is TRBJ2-1, the V gene TRBV7-2, with TRBD2 matching over 15 bases. The CDR3 sequence is 17 residues long. Germline assignment: CDR1 SGHTA and CDR2 FQGNSA. The DNA for the CDR3 is TGTGCCAGCAGCATAGCGGGACTAGCGGGGGGCCACAATGAGCAGTTCTTC. Translating gives CASSIAGLAGGHNEQFF.

This sequence joins TRBV9 and TRBJ2-7; D is possibly TRBD2 (7 bases). Germline CDR1 and CDR2: SGDLS and YYNGEE. The CDR3 sequence is 17 residues long. Trimming shortened V by 4 bases and J by 4 bases, and 24 bases separated the two germline ends. This CDR3 is CASSPSGRGPAPYEQYF. The CDR3 nucleotides read TGTGCCAGCAGCCCGTCGGGGCGGGGGCCGGCCCCTTACGAGCAGTACTTC.

The rearrangement uses TRBV6-1 and TRBJ2-7; possibly TRBD2 for D (5 bases). The V end was cut by 5 bases, the J end by 1 base, with 15 bases between. Germline values: CDR1 MNHNS, CDR2 SASEGT. The CDR3 has 15 residues. The CDR3 loop is CASSPNGVGSYEQYF. The DNA of the CDR3 is TGTGCCAGCAGTCCAAACGGGGTAGGATCCTACGAGCAGTACTTC.

The chain has TRBV29-1 and TRBJ2-7; 7 nucleotides align to TRBD1. V lost 3 bases, J lost 2 bases, and 4 bases stayed unmatched. Germline V gives CDR1 SQVTM, CDR2 ANQGSEA. CDR3 size: 13 residues. The CDR3 reads CSVDIRGTYEQYF. CDR3 coding DNA: TGCAGCGTTGATATCAGGGGGACCTACGAGCAGTACTTC.

The rearrangement joins TRBV11-2 to TRBJ2-7, with D maybe TRBD2 (5 bases). This CDR3 has 11 residues. Germline V lookup: CDR1 SGHAT, CDR2 FQNNGV. In DNA, the CDR3 is TGTGCCAGCAGCGACGACTATAACGTCTTGGTC. It codes for CASSDDYNVLV.

This chain joins TRBV7-2 and TRBJ2-2; 10 positions agree with TRBD2. This CDR3 region has 18 residues. The ends lost 1 base at V and 6 bases at J; junction bases unmatched: 11. Per germline, CDR1 SGHTA and CDR2 FQGNSA. For the CDR3, the DNA is TGTGCCAGCAGCTTAGTGCCAGCGGGGGGGTCGATTCCCGGGGAGCTGTTTTTT. Translation: CASSLVPAGGSIPGELFF. The variable domain in full, with the rest retrieved from reference TRBV7-2 and TRBJ2-2, is GAGVSQSPSNKVTEKGKDVELRCDPISGHTALYWYRQSLGQGLEFLIYFQGNSAPDKSGLPSDRFSAERTGGSVSTLTIQRTQQEDSAVYLCASSLVPAGGSIPGELFFGEGSRLTVL.

CDR3 region: CASSFEWSSGNTIYF. CDR3 in DNA: TGTGCCAGCAGCTTCGAATGGAGCTCTGGAAACACCATATATTTT. The chain joins TRBV11-2 to TRBJ1-3; D is uncertain. The CDR3 is made up of 15 amino acids. From germline, CDR1 is SGHAT and CDR2 FQNNGV. V was trimmed by 3 bases and J by 0 bases, leaving 9 bases between them. Full variable domain (outside the CDR3, taken from reference TRBV11-2 and TRBJ1-3): EAGVAQSPRYKIIEKRQSVAFWCNPISGHATLYWYQQILGQGPKLLIQFQNNGVVDDSQLPKDRFSAERLKGVDSTLKIQPAKLEDSAVYLCASSFEWSSGNTIYFGEGSWLTVV.

J is TRBJ2-5 and V is TRBV2; D remains ambiguous. The ends were cut back, 3 bases at V and 2 bases at J, with 7 bases in the middle. Germline V gene sequence: CDR1 SNHLY, CDR2 FYNNEI. The CDR3 consists of 13 residues. The CDR3 region has the DNA TGTGCCAGCAGTGATCTCAGGCAAGAGACCCAGTACTTC. Its protein is CASSDLRQETQYF.

The chain has TRBV9 and TRBJ2-5; 12 bases fit TRBD2. The CDR3 runs to 17 residues. The germline V gene encodes CDR1 SGDLS and CDR2 YYNGEE. V shed 0 bases and J 2 bases; nucleotides not matched to a gene: 5. The CDR3 DNA reads as TGTGCCAGCAGCGTAGCGGCTAGCGGGAGGGGTCAAGAGACCCAGTACTTC. Its translation is CASSVAASGRGQETQYF.

This clone was seen only once. The chain couples TRBV6-5 to TRBJ2-1; TRBD1 aligns across 9 bases. The CDR3 loop spans 15 amino acids. V lost 7 bases, J lost 10 bases, and 14 bases stayed unmatched. The V gene's germline CDR1 is MNHEY and CDR2 SVGAGI. The CDR3 DNA sequence: TGTGCCAGCACTGGACAGGGGAGACTAGCTGGGGAGCAGTTCTTC. It encodes CASTGQGRLAGEQFF.

The chain employs TRBV18 and TRBJ1-2; tentatively, D is TRBD1 (6 bases). V lost 2 bases and J lost 3, with 7 bases in between. The germline gives CDR1 KGHSH, CDR2 LQKENI. This CDR3 is built from 13 residues. The CDR3 is CASSPEGDYGYTF. The DNA for the CDR3 is TGTGCCAGCTCACCAGAGGGGGACTATGGCTACACCTTC.

The V gene is TRBV19, the J gene TRBJ1-4; no clear D. CDR1 and CDR2 (germline): LNHDA, SQIVND (reference sequence). This CDR3 is built from 15 residues. Trimming left V 7 bases short and J 2 bases short, with 14 bases between. CDR3 nucleotides: TGTGCCAGTAAAGAGATTCACGAGACTAATGAAAAACTGTTTTTT. Its protein is CASKEIHETNEKLFF.

The genes are TRBV30 and TRBJ2-1; D perhaps matches TRBD1 (5 bases). Germline V CDR1 and CDR2: GTSNPN, SVGIG (reference sequence). CDR3 size: 14 residues. Trimming pared 5 bases from V and 0 bases from J, leaving 11 bases between. Written as DNA, the CDR3 is TGTGCCTGGTCCTTTGGGGCCTCCTACAATGAGCAGTTCTTC. Protein product: CAWSFGASYNEQFF.

The chain carries TRBV15 and TRBJ2-4, with 10 positions matching TRBD2. Trimming at V came to 0 bases and at J to 2 bases, leaving 13 bases not matched to a gene. The CDR3 loop spans 20 amino acids. The germline gives CDR1 LNHNV, CDR2 YYDKDF (reference sequence). The DNA for the CDR3 is TGTGCCACCAGCAGAGATCTGCTAGCGGGGGCCCTGGGGACCAAAAACATTCAGTACTTC. Protein product: CATSRDLLAGALGTKNIQYF.

The chain employs TRBV2 and TRBJ2-1; D might be TRBD2 (5 bases). The CDR3 is 11 amino acids. The germline V gene encodes CDR1 SNHLY and CDR2 FYNNEI. Deletions cut 7 bases from V and 8 bases from J, with 9 bases between. CDR3 protein: CASKEGHEQFF. The CDR3 DNA follows: TGTGCCAGCAAAGAGGGTCATGAGCAGTTCTTC.

This chain connects TRBV7-7 to TRBJ2-3, with D maybe TRBD2 (5 bases). The V end was cut by 5 bases, the J end by 1 base, with 13 bases between. The CDR3 loop spans 15 amino acids. The germline V gene encodes CDR1 SSHAT and CDR2 FNYEAQ (reference sequence). The CDR3 loop is CASSKSSARTDTQYF. As DNA, the CDR3 is TGTGCCAGCAGCAAGAGTAGCGCCCGCACAGATACGCAGTATTTT.

This rearrangement joins TRBV5-1 to TRBJ2-1, with 12 nucleotides matching TRBD2. CDR3 length: 14 amino acids. V was pared by 4 bases and J by 11 bases, with 7 bases of the junction left unmatched. CDR1 and CDR2 from the germline V gene are SGHRS and YFSETQ. CDR3 loop: CASSLRTSGAKQFF. The CDR3 coding sequence is TGCGCCAGCAGCCTAAGGACTAGCGGGGCCAAGCAGTTCTTC.

This clone was recorded only once. This rearrangement joins TRBV7-5 to TRBJ2-1; TRBD1, as called in the table, went unchecked against the DNA. TRBV7-5 is marked as a pseudogene. The CDR3 extends over 13 amino acids. This CDR3 reads CVNGTGAHNEQFF. The CDR3 bases are TGTGTCAATGGGACAGGGGCTCACAATGAGCAGTTCTTC.

V gene TRBV18 combines with J gene TRBJ2-5; 7 nucleotides agree with TRBD2. From germline, CDR1 is KGHSH and CDR2 LQKENI. V was clipped by 0 bases and J by 2 bases; unmatched bases: 6. The CDR3 length is 16 residues. The CDR3 nucleotides are TGTGCCAGCTCACCACCCGGGGAGGGCCTTCAAGAGACCCAGTACTTC. Its protein is CASSPPGEGLQETQYF.

The J gene is TRBJ1-3, the V gene TRBV7-7; D not resolved. V was pared by 5 bases and J by 2 bases, with 7 bases between. This CDR3 has 13 amino acids. Germline V gene data show CDR1 as SSHAT and CDR2 as FNYEAQ (reference sequence). The CDR3 loop is CASSLDTGNTIYF. The DNA for the CDR3 is TGTGCCAGCAGCCTCGACACTGGAAACACCATATATTTT.

This rearrangement joins TRBV29-1 to TRBJ1-3; 7 nucleotides match TRBD1. CDR1 and CDR2 (germline): SQVTM, ANQGSEA. V lost 6 bases and J lost 1; bases outside the gene matches: 6. CDR3 length: 14 residues. The CDR3 nucleotides read TGCAGCGTGGGGACAGCTTTTTCTGGAAACACCATATATTTT. This gives the protein CSVGTAFSGNTIYF.

This sequence joins TRBV5-1 and TRBJ2-3, with 12 bases fitting TRBD2. V gave up 4 bases and J gave up 1 base; unmatched junction bases: 7. The CDR3 is 17 residues long. The germline gives CDR1 SGHRS, CDR2 YFSETQ. The CDR3 nucleotides read TGCGCCAGCAGCGCAACACTAGCGGGGGGCCGCACAGATACGCAGTATTTT. It yields the protein CASSATLAGGRTDTQYF.

CDR3 in DNA: TGTGCCAGCAGTATTCCCAGGGGGTCCTCCTACGAGCAGTACTTC. Amino acid sequence: CASSIPRGSSYEQYF. V and J are TRBV6-1 and TRBJ2-7, with 7 bases identical to TRBD1. From germline, CDR1 is MNHNS and CDR2 SASEGT. J gave up 0 bases and V 5 bases, and 7 bases lay outside the gene matches. This CDR3 spans 15 amino acids.

The chain uses TRBV11-2 and TRBJ1-3; the match to TRBD1 covers 9 bases. V dropped 5 bases and J dropped 7; count of bases not matched to a gene: 6. This CDR3 has 14 residues. Germline V gives CDR1 SGHAT, CDR2 FQNNGV. CDR3 nucleotides: TGTGCCAGCAGCGTCCCCGGGACAGGGAACACCATATATTTT. Translating it yields CASSVPGTGNTIYF.

The chain has TRBV9 and TRBJ2-5; TRBD2 matches 11 bases. CDR1 is SGDLS, CDR2 YYNGEE, per germline. The J segment lost 1 base and the V segment lost 7 bases, leaving 9 bases of the junction unmatched. The CDR3 loop spans 16 amino acids. Here the CDR3 DNA reads TGTGCCAGCGGCGAGGGGACTAGCGGAACCCAAGAGACCCAGTACTTC. It encodes CASGEGTSGTQETQYF.